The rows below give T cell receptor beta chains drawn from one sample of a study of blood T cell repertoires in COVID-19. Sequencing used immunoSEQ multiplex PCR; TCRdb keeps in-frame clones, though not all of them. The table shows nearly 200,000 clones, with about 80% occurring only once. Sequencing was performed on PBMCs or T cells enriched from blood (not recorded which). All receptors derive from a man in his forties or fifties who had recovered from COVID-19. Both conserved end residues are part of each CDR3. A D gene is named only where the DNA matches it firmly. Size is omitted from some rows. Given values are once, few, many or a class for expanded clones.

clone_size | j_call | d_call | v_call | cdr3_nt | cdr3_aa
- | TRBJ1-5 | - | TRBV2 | TGTGCCAGCAGTGGGACAGCTTTCACATATAGCAATCAGCCCCAGCATTTT | CASSGTAFTYSNQPQHF
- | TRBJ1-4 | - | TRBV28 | TGTGCCAGCAGTTTAAACGGAGGAGGAAAACTGTTTTTT | CASSLNGGGKLFF
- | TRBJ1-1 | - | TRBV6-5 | TGTGCCAGCGCACCTGGGGGGAGTAATTCTGCAGCTTTCTTT | CASAPGGSNSAAFF
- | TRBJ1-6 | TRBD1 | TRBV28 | TGTGCCAGCAGCCGGGACAGTAGCTCCTATAATTCACCCCTCCACTTT | CASSRDSSSYNSPLHF
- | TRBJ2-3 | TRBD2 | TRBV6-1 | TGTGCCAGCAGTGAGAGTAGCGGGGGCGCAGATACGCAGTATTTT | CASSESSGGADTQYF
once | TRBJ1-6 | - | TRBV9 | TGTGCCAGCAGCGTAGGGGCGGGAGGGGCAAGCTCACCCCTCCACTTT | CASSVGAGGASSPLHF
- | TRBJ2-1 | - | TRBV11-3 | TGTGCCAGCGGCTGGGGGGTTTACAATGAGCAGTTCTTC | CASGWGVYNEQFF
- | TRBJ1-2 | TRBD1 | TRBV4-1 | TGCGCCAGCAGCCAATCCCATGGACAGGGAGGTGGCTACACCTTC | CASSQSHGQGGGYTF
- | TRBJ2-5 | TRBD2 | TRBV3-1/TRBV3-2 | TGTGCCAGCAGCCGAATTATGCTAGCGGGGGTTGGGACCCAGTACTTC | CASSRIMLAGVGTQYF
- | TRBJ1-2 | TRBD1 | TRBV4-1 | TGCGCCAGCAGCCAATGGACAGGGGGCTATGGCTACACCTTC | CASSQWTGGYGYTF
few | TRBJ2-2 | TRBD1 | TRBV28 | TGTGCCAGCAGTTTATCGGTACAGGGGGCGGGAAGGGAGCTGTTTTTT | CASSLSVQGAGRELFF
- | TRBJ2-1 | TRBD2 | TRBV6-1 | TGTGCCAGCAGTGATCAGCGGGGGGGCGGCAATGAGCAGTTCTTC | CASSDQRGGGNEQFF
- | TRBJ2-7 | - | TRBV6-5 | TGTGCCAGCAGTTCTAGTGCTTCCTACGAGCAGTACTTC | CASSSSASYEQYF
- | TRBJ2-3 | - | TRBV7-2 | TGTGCCAGCGTCCGGGGTAGCACAGATACGCAGTATTTT | CASVRGSTDTQYF
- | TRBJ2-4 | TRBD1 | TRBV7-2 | TGTGCCAGCAGGCTTCCCGGGACAGGGAGTAACATTCAGTACTTC | CASRLPGTGSNIQYF
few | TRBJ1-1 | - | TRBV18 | TGTGCCAGCTCACCACAGGGGTGGAGCACTGAAGCTTTCTTT | CASSPQGWSTEAFF
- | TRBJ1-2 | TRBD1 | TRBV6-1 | TGTGCCAGCAGTGGAAGAAACAGGGGGAAAAACTATGGCTACACCTTC | CASSGRNRGKNYGYTF
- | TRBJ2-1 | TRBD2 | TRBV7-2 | TGTGCCAGCAGTGTCGCTGGTAGCGGGTCCTACAATGAGCAGTTCTTC | CASSVAGSGSYNEQFF
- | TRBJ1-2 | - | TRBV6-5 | TGTGCCAGCAGGGACAGTATCTATGGCTACACCTTC | CASRDSIYGYTF
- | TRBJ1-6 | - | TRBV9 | TGTGCCAGCAGCTCGAACCAGGGCCCCCTCCACTTT | CASSSNQGPLHF
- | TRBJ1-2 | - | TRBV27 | TGTGCCAGCAGTTCTTCAGGCCTTGGCTACACCTTC | CASSSSGLGYTF
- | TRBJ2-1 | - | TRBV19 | TGTGCCAGTAGTGGGAGGACGGGGGGACAATACAATGAGCAGTTCTTC | CASSGRTGGQYNEQFF
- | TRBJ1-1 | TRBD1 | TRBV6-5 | TGTGCCAGCAGACCGGGACAGCAGAACACTGAAGCTTTCTTT | CASRPGQQNTEAFF
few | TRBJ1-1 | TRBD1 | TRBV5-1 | TGCGCCAGCAGCTTGGCAGGGGGCGATTTGGACACTGAAGCTTTCTTT | CASSLAGGDLDTEAFF
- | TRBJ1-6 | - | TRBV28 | TGTGCCAGCAGCTCCGTTTCACCCCTCCACTTT | CASSSVSPLHF
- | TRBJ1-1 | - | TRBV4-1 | TGCGCCAGCAGCCAGGGACAGAACACTGAAGCTTTCTTT | CASSQGQNTEAFF
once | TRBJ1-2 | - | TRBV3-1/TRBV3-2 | TGTGCCAGCAGCCCGACAAATTCGCTAACCGGTGGCTACACCTTC | CASSPTNSLTGGYTF
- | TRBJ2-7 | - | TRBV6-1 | TGTGCCAGCACTGAAAGGTGGGGCGACATGTCCTACGAGCAGTACTTC | CASTERWGDMSYEQYF
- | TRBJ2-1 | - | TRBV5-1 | TGCGCCAGCAGCTTGGGGGCGACCTACAATGAGCAGTTCTTC | CASSLGATYNEQFF